This TCR beta chain was observed in a study of beta chain features in type 1 diabetes. General study findings and limits: Among all four CD4+ subsets, Type 1 diabetes patients had TCRB CDR3s that were moderately but significantly shorter. PCR might preferentially amplify shorter templates, equally in patients and controls.

The study reverse transcribed the entire isolated RNA, so it sequenced expressed TCRB transcripts. Clones were read by immunoSEQ multiplex PCR, and TCRdb kept only the in-frame ones, dropping some. The profile shows about 640,000 clones, 12% of them singletons. The authors sorted CD4+ naive, central memory, regulatory and stem cell-like memory cells via CD45RO/CCR7/CD25/CD127/CD95/CD27. Germline V lookup: CDR1 SGHTA, CDR2 FQGNSA. The CDR3 totals 15 residues. Trimming removed 0 bases from V and 5 bases from J; junction bases left unmatched: 4. This clone was found a few times. What it recognizes is unknown.

The TCR originated in a man aged 25-45 years with type 1 diabetes. The V and J genes are TRBV7-2 and TRBJ1-2, with 9 bases fitting TRBD1. Sequenced input: naive CD4+ T cells from blood. The CDR3 loop reads CASSLALGTGYGYTF. The CDR3 region has the DNA TGTGCCAGCAGCTTAGCGCTCGGGACAGGGTATGGCTACACCTTC.